This TCR beta chain stems from a study of T cell responses to AZD1222 COVID-19 vaccine. The CDR3 covers 15 residues. Germline V lookup: CDR1 MNHEY, CDR2 SVGAGI. Trimming took 4 bases from V and 1 from J; bases not matched to a gene: 5. Here immunoSEQ multiplex PCR was the method, and the copy in TCRdb shows in-frame clones only, minus some. This sample yields about 78,000 clones, of which about nine tenths are seen a single time; 3.3% belongs to the top ten. Concerning this clone itself: Antigen specificity is unknown.

Study findings and constraints: Two AZD1222 doses significantly raised spike-specific TCR breadth and depth over controls. Females made up more of the donors, who were largely white British, and clonal diversity may have come out too low. The repertoires were collected only after the peak T cell response.

The source is an adult who received the AZD1222 COVID-19 vaccine. Sequencing used peripheral blood, obtained 28 days after the second AZD1222 dose. The chain employs TRBV6-5 and TRBJ1-1, with 8 positions matching TRBD1. The CDR3 coding sequence is TGTGCCAGCAGTTCCCGGACAGGGAGGAACACTGAAGCTTTCTTT. It codes for CASSSRTGRNTEAFF.